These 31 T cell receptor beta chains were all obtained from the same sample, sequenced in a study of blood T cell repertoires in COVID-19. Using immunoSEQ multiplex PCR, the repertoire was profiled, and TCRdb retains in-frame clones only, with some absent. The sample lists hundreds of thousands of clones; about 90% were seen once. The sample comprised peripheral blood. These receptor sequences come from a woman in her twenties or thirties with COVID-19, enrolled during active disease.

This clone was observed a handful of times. CDR3 sequence: CASSQGDRGRNEKLFF. The DNA for the CDR3 is TGTGCCAGCAGCCAAGGCGACAGGGGTAGGAATGAAAAACTGTTTTTT. The J gene is TRBJ1-4, the V gene TRBV3-1 (or the pseudogene TRBV3-2); 8 bases agree with TRBD1. The germline V gene has CDR1 LGHDT and CDR2 YNNKEL (reference sequence). The junction had 6 bases not matched to a gene; V was cut back by 1 base and J by 5 bases. The CDR3 contains 16 residues.

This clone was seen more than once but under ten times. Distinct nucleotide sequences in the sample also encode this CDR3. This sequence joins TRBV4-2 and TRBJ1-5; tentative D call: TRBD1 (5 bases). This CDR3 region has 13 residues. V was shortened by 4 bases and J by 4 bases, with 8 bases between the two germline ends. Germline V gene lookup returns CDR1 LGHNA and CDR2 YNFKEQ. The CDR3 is CASSPGWNQPQHF. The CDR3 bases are TGTGCCAGCAGCCCAGGGTGGAATCAGCCCCAGCATTTT.

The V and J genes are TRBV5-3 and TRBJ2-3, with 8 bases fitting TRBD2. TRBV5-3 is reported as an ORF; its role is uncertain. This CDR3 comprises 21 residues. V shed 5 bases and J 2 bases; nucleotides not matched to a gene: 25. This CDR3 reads CARRRLTGRVPGGAPTDTQYF. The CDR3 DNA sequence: TGTGCCAGAAGGCGTCTCACCGGGAGGGTCCCCGGGGGGGCCCCCACAGATACGCAGTATTTT.

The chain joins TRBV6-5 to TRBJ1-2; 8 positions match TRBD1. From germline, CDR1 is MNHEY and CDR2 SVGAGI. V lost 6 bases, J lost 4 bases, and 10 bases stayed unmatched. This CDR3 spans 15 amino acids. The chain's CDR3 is CASRDTGGVGYGYTF. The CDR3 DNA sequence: TGTGCCAGCAGGGACACAGGGGGAGTGGGCTATGGCTACACCTTC.

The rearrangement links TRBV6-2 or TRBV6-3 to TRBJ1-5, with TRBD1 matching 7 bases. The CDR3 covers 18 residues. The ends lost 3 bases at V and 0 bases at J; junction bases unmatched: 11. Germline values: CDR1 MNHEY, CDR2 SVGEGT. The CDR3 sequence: CASSYAVGGGRSNQPQHF. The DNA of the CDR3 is TGTGCCAGCAGTTATGCGGTTGGAGGGGGCCGTAGCAATCAGCCCCAGCATTTT.

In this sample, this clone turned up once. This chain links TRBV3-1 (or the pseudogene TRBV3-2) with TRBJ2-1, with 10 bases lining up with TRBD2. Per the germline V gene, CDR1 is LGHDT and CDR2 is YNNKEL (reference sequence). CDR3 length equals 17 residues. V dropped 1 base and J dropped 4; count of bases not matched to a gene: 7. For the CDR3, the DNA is TGTGCCAGCAGCCAAGGATTCAGCGGGGGGGCTTACAATGAGCAGTTCTTC. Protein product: CASSQGFSGGAYNEQFF.

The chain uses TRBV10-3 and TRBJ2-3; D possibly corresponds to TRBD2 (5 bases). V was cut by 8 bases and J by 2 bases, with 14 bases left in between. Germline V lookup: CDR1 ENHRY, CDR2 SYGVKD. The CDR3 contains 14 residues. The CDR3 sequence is CAIHGSGLTDTQYF. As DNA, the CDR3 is TGTGCCATCCACGGCTCTGGACTCACAGATACGCAGTATTTT.

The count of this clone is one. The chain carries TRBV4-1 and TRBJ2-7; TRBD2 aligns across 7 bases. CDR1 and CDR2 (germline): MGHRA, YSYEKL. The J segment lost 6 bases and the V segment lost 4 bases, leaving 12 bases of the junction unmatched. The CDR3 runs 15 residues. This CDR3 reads CASSPRVNSGGEQYF. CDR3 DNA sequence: TGCGCCAGCAGCCCGCGGGTCAACTCGGGGGGCGAGCAGTACTTC.

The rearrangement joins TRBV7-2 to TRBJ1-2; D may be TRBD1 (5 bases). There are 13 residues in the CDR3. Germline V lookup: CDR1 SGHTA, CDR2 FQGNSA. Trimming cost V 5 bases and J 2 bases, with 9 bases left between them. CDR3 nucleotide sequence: TGTGCCAGCAGCACAGACAGAAACTATGGCTACACCTTC. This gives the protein CASSTDRNYGYTF.

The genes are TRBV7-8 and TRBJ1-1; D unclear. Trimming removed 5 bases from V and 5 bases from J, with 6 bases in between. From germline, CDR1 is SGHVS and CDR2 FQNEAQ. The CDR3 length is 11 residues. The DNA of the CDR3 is TGTGCCAGCAGCCTTCAGACTGAAGCTTTCTTT. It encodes CASSLQTEAFF.

CDR3 region: CAISDEGGEQFF. CDR3 sequence (DNA): TGTGCCATCAGTGACGAGGGTGGGGAGCAGTTCTTC. This chain uses TRBV10-3 with TRBJ2-1; D is possibly TRBD2 (5 bases). With 3 bases removed from V and 10 bases from J, the gap between germline ends came to 10 bases. The CDR3 runs to 12 residues. Germline values: CDR1 ENHRY, CDR2 SYGVKD.

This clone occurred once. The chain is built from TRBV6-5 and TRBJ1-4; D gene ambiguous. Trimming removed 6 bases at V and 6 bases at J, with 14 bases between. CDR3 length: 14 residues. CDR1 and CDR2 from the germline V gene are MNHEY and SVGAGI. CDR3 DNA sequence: TGTGCCAGCAGCCGTATCGCGAACCATGAAAAACTGTTTTTT. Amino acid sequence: CASSRIANHEKLFF.

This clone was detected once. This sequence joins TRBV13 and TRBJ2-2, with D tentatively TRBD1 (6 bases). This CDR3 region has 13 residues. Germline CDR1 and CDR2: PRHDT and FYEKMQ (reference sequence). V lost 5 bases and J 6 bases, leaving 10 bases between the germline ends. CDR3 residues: CASSPPGAGELFF. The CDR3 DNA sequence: TGTGCCAGCAGCCCTCCAGGGGCCGGGGAGCTGTTTTTT.

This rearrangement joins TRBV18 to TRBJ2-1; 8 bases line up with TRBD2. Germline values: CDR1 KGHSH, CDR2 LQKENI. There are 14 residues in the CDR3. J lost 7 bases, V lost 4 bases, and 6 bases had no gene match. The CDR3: CASSLRGGRNEQFF. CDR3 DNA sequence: TGTGCCAGCTCACTCAGGGGCGGGAGGAATGAGCAGTTCTTC.

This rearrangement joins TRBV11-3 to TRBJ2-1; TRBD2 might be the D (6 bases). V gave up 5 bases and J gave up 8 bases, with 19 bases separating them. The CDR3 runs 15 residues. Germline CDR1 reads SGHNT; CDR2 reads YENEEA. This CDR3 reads CASSPRDAYLDEQFF. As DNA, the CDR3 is TGTGCCAGCAGCCCGCGGGACGCGTACCTAGATGAGCAGTTCTTC.

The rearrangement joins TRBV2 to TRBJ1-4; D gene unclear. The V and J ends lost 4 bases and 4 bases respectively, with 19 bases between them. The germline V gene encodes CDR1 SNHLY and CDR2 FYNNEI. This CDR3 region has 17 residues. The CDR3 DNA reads TGTGCCAGCAGTGTTTTGGGGTTGGACGGAGGTAATGAAAAACTGTTTTTT. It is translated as CASSVLGLDGGNEKLFF.

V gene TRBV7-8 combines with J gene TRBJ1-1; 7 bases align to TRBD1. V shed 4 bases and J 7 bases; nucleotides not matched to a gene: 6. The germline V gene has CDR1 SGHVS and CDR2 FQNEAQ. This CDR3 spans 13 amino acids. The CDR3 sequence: CASSSLRDSEAFF. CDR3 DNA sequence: TGTGCCAGCAGCTCTTTAAGGGACAGTGAAGCTTTCTTT.

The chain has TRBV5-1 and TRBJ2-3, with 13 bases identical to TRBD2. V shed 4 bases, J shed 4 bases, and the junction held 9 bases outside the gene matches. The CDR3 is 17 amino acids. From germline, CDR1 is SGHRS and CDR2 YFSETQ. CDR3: CASSPGPGTSGADTQYF. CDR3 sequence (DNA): TGCGCCAGCAGCCCGGGGCCCGGGACTAGCGGGGCAGATACGCAGTATTTT.

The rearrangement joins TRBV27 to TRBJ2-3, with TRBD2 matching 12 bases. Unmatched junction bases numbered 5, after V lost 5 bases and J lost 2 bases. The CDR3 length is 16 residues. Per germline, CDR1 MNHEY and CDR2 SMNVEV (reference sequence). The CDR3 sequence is CASSPSGGEFTDTQYF. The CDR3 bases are TGTGCCAGCAGTCCTAGCGGGGGGGAATTCACAGATACGCAGTATTTT.

Here the CDR3 reads CASYPEGGKLFF. CDR3 nucleotides: TGTGCCAGCTACCCTGAGGGAGGAAAACTGTTTTTT. This chain uses TRBV2 with TRBJ1-4; D remains unclear. V shed 8 bases and J shed 10 bases, with 14 bases lying between them. Germline lookup yields CDR1 SNHLY and CDR2 FYNNEI. The length of the CDR3 is 12 residues. The complete variable domain, with remaining parts taken from reference TRBV2 and TRBJ1-4, reads EPEVTQTPSHQVTQMGQEVILRCVPISNHLYFYWYRQILGQKVEFLVSFYNNEISEKSEIFDDQFSVERPDGSNFTLKIRSTKLEDSAMYFCASYPEGGKLFFGSGTQLSVL.

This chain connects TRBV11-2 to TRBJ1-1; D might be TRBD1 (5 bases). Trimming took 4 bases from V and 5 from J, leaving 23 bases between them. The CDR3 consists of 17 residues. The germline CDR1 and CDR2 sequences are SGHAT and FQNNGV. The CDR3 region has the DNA TGTGCCAGCAGCTCCCCGGTAGGCGGGGGTGAACATACTGAAGCTTTCTTT. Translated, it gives CASSSPVGGGEHTEAFF.

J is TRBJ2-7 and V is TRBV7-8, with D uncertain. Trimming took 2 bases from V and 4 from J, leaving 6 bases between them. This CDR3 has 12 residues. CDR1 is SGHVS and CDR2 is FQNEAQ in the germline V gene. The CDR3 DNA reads TGTGCCAGCAGCTTACGCGTTTACGAGCAGTACTTC. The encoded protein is CASSLRVYEQYF.

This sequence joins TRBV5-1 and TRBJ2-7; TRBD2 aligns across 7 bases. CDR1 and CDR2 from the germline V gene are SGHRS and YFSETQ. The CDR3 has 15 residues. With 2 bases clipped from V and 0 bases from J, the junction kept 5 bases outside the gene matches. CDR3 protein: CASSFGLADSYEQYF. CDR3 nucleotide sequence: TGCGCCAGCAGCTTTGGGCTAGCGGACTCCTACGAGCAGTACTTC.

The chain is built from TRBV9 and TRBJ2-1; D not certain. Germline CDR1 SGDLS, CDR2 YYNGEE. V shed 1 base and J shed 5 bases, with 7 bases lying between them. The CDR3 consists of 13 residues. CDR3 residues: CASSVQSHNEQFF. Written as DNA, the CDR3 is TGTGCCAGCAGCGTACAGTCCCACAATGAGCAGTTCTTC.

CDR3 amino acids: CASRLAGGNTDTQYF. DNA for the CDR3: TGTGCCAGCAGACTAGCGGGGGGTAACACAGATACGCAGTATTTT. The rearrangement links TRBV2 to TRBJ2-3; 12 bases line up with TRBD2. Germline V gene data show CDR1 as SNHLY and CDR2 as FYNNEI. The CDR3 is 15 residues long. V was clipped by 6 bases and J by 2 bases; unmatched bases: 3.

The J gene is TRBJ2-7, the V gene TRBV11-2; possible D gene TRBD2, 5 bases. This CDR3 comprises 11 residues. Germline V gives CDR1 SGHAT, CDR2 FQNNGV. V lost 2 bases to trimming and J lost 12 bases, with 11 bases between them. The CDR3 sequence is CASSLLGSSYF. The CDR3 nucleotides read TGTGCCAGCAGCTTATTAGGGAGCTCGTACTTC.

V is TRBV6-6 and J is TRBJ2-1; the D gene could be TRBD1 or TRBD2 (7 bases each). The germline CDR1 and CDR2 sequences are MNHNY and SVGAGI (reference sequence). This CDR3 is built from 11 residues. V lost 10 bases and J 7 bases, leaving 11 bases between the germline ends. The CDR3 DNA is TGTGCCACCAGGGGGGGGAATGAGCAGTTCTTC. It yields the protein CATRGGNEQFF.

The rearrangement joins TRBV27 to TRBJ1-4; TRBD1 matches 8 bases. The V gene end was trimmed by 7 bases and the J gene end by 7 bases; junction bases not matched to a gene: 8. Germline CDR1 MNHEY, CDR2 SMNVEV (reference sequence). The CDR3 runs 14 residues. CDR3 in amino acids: CASKKTGAGEKLFF. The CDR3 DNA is TGTGCCAGCAAAAAGACAGGGGCGGGTGAAAAACTGTTTTTT.

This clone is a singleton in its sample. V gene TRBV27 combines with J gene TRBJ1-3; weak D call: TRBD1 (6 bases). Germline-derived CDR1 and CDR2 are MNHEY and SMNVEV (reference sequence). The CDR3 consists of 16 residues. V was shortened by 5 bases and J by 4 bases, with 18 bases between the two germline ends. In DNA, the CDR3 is TGTGCCAGCAGTCCTCTCCCAGGGGCAACGGGAAACACCATATATTTT. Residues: CASSPLPGATGNTIYF.

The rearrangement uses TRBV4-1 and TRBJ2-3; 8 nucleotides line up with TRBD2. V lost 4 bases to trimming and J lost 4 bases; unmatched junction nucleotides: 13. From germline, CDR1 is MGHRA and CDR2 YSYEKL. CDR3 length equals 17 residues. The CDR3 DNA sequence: TGCGCCAGCAGCCCTCGAATTCCGGGGGGGCGATCAGATACGCAGTATTTT. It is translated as CASSPRIPGGRSDTQYF.

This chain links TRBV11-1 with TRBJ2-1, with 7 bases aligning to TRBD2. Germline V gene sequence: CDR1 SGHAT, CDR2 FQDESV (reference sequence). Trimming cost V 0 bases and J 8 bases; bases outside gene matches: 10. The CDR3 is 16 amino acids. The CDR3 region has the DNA TGTGCCAGCAGCTTAGCGTGGAGCAGGGAGGGATATGAGCAGTTCTTC. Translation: CASSLAWSREGYEQFF.